Listed below are T cell receptor beta chains from one sample, sequenced in a study of blood T cell repertoires in COVID-19. Repertoires were generated with immunoSEQ multiplex PCR, while TCRdb's copy carries only in-frame clones and drops some. The sample holds over 150,000 clones; about three quarters are singletons and the top ten take approximately 1.8%. Sequenced material: peripheral blood. Every receptor here comes from a man older than 75 with acute or convalescent COVID-19. Both conserved end residues are part of each CDR3. Fields, in order: D gene, V gene, clone size, J gene, CDR3 DNA, CDR3 protein. The D gene is left open where the match is weak. Size values are once, few and many counts, or a class for expanded clones, and some rows have none.

TRBD2	TRBV5-1	NA	TRBJ2-3	TGCGCCAGCAGCTTGGCCGGGGGGGCGTGGGATACGCAGTATTTT	CASSLAGGAWDTQYF
TRBD1	TRBV6-6	NA	TRBJ2-7	TGTGCCAGCAGTCCCCGAGGACAGGCCCACTACGAGCAGTACTTC	CASSPRGQAHYEQYF
NA	TRBV15	NA	TRBJ1-1	TGTGCCACAAGGGGGACGAACACTGAAGCTTTCTTT	CATRGTNTEAFF
TRBD1	TRBV20-1	few	TRBJ1-6	TGCAGTGCTAGTCTAGGGACAGGGGACTCACCCCTCCACTTT	CSASLGTGDSPLHF
NA	TRBV18	NA	TRBJ2-2	TGTGCCAGCTCACCACCGTCCACTTACACCGGGGAGCTGTTTTTT	CASSPPSTYTGELFF
NA	TRBV7-2	once	TRBJ1-2	TGTGCCAGCAGCCCCCCCAGGGGCGATGGCTACACCTTC	CASSPPRGDGYTF
TRBD1	TRBV7-8	NA	TRBJ1-1	TGTGCCAGCAGCCCGCGGGACAGCCCGAACACTGAAGCTTTCTTT	CASSPRDSPNTEAFF
NA	TRBV2	NA	TRBJ2-3	TGTGCCAGCAGTGAGCAGGGCACAGATACGCAGTATTTT	CASSEQGTDTQYF
NA	TRBV6-5	NA	TRBJ2-1	TGTGCCAGCAGACACAGGGACAATGAGCAGTTCTTC	CASRHRDNEQFF
NA	TRBV12-3/TRBV12-4	NA	TRBJ2-3	TGTGCCAGCAGCTTCCGAGATACGCAGTATTTT	CASSFRDTQYF
NA	TRBV4-1	many	TRBJ2-2	TGCGCCAGCAGCCAAGACGGCGTTATCGGCGGGGGCAACACCGGGGAGCTGTTTTTT	CASSQDGVIGGGNTGELFF
TRBD1	TRBV5-6	NA	TRBJ2-7	TGTGCCAGCAGCTGGCAGGGGGCGCGGGAGCAGTACTTC	CASSWQGAREQYF
TRBD1	TRBV28	NA	TRBJ1-4	TGTGCCAGCAGTTCCGGGACAGGGAAGGAAAAACTGTTTTTT	CASSSGTGKEKLFF
NA	TRBV6-6	NA	TRBJ1-5	TGTGCCAGCAGAGACCCACAGGGTTACCGTCAGCCCCAGCATTTT	CASRDPQGYRQPQHF
NA	TRBV3-1/TRBV3-2	NA	TRBJ2-1	TGTGCCAGCAGCCAAGGGGTCGGGGGCTACAATGAGCAGTTCTTC	CASSQGVGGYNEQFF
NA	TRBV4-1	NA	TRBJ2-1	TGCGCCAGCAGTCCGGGGGTCGAATTCCCCGATACCAATGAGCAGTTCTTC	CASSPGVEFPDTNEQFF
NA	TRBV5-1	NA	TRBJ1-5	TGCGCCAGCAGCCCCGGACAGACCCGTCAGCCCCAGCATTTT	CASSPGQTRQPQHF
NA	TRBV19	NA	TRBJ1-3	TGTGCCAGTAGTATTGAGGTCTCGGCTCCGGGAAACACCATATATTTT	CASSIEVSAPGNTIYF
NA	TRBV9	NA	TRBJ2-3	TGTGCCAGCACCCAAGGACAGCTTATAGATACGCAGTATTTT	CASTQGQLIDTQYF
TRBD2	TRBV9	NA	TRBJ2-1	TGTGCCAGCGCCCGGACTAGCGGAAACAATGAGCAGTTCTTC	CASARTSGNNEQFF
TRBD1	TRBV6-5	few	TRBJ2-1	TGTGCCAGCAGGGGACAGGGCAAAATCTACAATGAGCAGTTCTTC	CASRGQGKIYNEQFF
NA	TRBV10-3	NA	TRBJ2-5	TGTGCCATCAGCCCCGGTTGGATGGGGACTGAAGAGACCCAGTACTTC	CAISPGWMGTEETQYF
NA	TRBV7-2	NA	TRBJ1-2	TGTGCCAGCAGCTTAGGCGGGAGGACTAACTATGGCTACACCTTC	CASSLGGRTNYGYTF
NA	TRBV10-2	NA	TRBJ2-1	TGCGCCAGCAGTGAGGGGGATAGGGGGGGCCCCCACAATGAGCAGTTCTTC	CASSEGDRGGPHNEQFF
TRBD1	TRBV6-1	NA	TRBJ1-1	TGTGCCAGCAGTGAGGGACAGGGGGGCACTGAAGCTTTCTTT	CASSEGQGGTEAFF
NA	TRBV11-3	NA	TRBJ2-3	TGTGCCAGCAGCTTACTAGCTAGCACAGATACGCAGTATTTT	CASSLLASTDTQYF
TRBD1	TRBV6-5	NA	TRBJ2-2	TGTGCCAGCAAGGGGACAGGGGCGGCGACCGGGGAGCTGTTTTTT	CASKGTGAATGELFF
NA	TRBV5-8	NA	TRBJ1-5	TGTGCCAGCAGCTTGGCCAGGGTCCCGCCCCAGCATTTT	CASSLARVPPQHF
TRBD2	TRBV6-5	NA	TRBJ2-6	TGTGCCATCGCGGGGGCTGGGGCCAACGTCCTGACTTTC	CAIAGAGANVLTF
TRBD2	TRBV6-5	NA	TRBJ2-2	TGTGCCAGCAGAGGGACTAGCGGGGGTATCGGGGAGCTGTTTTTT	CASRGTSGGIGELFF
NA	TRBV7-2	NA	TRBJ1-4	TGTGCCAGCAGCTTAGCGCGGGGGTCAACTAATGAAAAACTGTTTTTT	CASSLARGSTNEKLFF
NA	TRBV12-3/TRBV12-4	once	TRBJ1-2	TGTGCCAGCAGCCATACAGGGACCTATGGCTACACCTTC	CASSHTGTYGYTF
TRBD1	TRBV7-3	NA	TRBJ1-4	TGTGCCAGCAGCCCTACAAATACCCGGGACAGAGCCTCTAATGAAAAACTGTTTTTT	CASSPTNTRDRASNEKLFF